Sequencing of this TCR beta chain was carried out in a study of CD8+ T cells in alopecia areata. About the study: Severity scoring for treated patients was based on the percentage of affected scalp area. Study-wide findings and caveats: Whereas mice showed it more clearly, TCR sharing across patients was murkier, possibly because of HLA.

In regard to this clone: Its specificity is not known.

Following extraction, RNA underwent reverse transcription to cDNA, which served as the sequencing template. Sequencing was performed with immunoSEQ multiplex PCR; in TCRdb, only in-frame clones are kept and a portion is missing. The sample holds 80,000 to 95,000 clones, 44% seen once. Treatment defined: oral pan-JAK inhibitor, 5-10 mg twice daily. Trimming took 5 bases from V and 3 from J; bases not matched to a gene: 5. Germline CDR1 is SEHNR and CDR2 is FQNEAQ (reference sequence). This CDR3 contains 16 residues. The sequence was obtained from a human donor with alopecia areata. J is TRBJ2-2 and V is TRBV7-9, with 11 bases matching TRBD2. This specimen consisted of CD8+ T cells sorted from blood, obtained at week 24, from a patient treated with tofacitinib. DNA for the CDR3: TGTGCCAGCAGCCCTGGGACTAGCGGCTACACCGGGGAGCTGTTTTTT. It translates to CASSPGTSGYTGELFF.